Sequencing of this TCR beta chain was carried out in a study of cytomegalovirus exposure and HLA in healthy donors. Broader study findings: The productive fraction for most TCR beta V segments was about 90% or about 30% in an earlier analysis. With high specificity and sensitivity, the classifier reportedly diagnosed cytomegalovirus status. Later analysis identified several of the most significant clusters that appeared linked to common viral pathogens.

A multiplex PCR was run with 60 Vbeta primers and 13 Jbeta primers. Some clones are missing from TCRdb's copy, which holds only in-frame ones; the method was immunoSEQ multiplex PCR. The sample gives fewer than 130,000 clones, 79% of which show up once; 3% to 4% is in the top ten. A note on this clone: Its antigen remains unknown.

The germline V gene has CDR1 MGHRA and CDR2 YSYEKL. The CDR3 spans 16 residues. Trimming stripped 4 bases from V and 6 bases from J, with 21 bases between. The chain recombines TRBV4-1 with TRBJ1-1; perhaps TRBD1 as D (5 bases). This clonotype originated in a woman in her 40s in good health and CMV-seronegative. Input material: PBMCs. CDR3 in DNA: TGCGCCAGCAGCCCAACTTGGAGGGGTCGGTATGCTGAAGCTTTCTTT. Protein sequence: CASSPTWRGRYAEAFF.